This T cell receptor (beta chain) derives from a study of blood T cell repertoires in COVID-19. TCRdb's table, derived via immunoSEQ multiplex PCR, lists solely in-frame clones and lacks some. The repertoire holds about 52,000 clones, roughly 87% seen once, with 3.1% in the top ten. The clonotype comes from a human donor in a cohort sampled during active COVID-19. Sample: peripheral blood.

As DNA, the CDR3 is TGTGCCAGCAGCCTAAGGGGGAACTCACCCCTCCACTTT. This encodes CASSLRGNSPLHF. V gene TRBV5-4 combines with J gene TRBJ1-6; perhaps TRBD1 as D (6 bases). V lost 4 bases and J 10 bases, leaving 12 bases between the germline ends. Per germline, CDR1 SGHNT and CDR2 YYREEE (reference sequence). This CDR3 is 13 amino acids long.